The 31 T cell receptor beta chains below all came from one sample that was sequenced in a study of cytomegalovirus exposure and HLA in healthy donors. In the PCR, 60 Vbeta and 13 Jbeta primers were used. The table came from immunoSEQ multiplex PCR; TCRdb's copy has only in-frame clones and leaves some out. The table has 55,000 to 70,000 clones, 65% to 75% seen once. Input material: PBMCs. Source of these receptors: a woman aged 60 to 75 in good health and CMV-seropositive.

DNA for the CDR3: TGTGCCAGCAGCTTAGTATCAGGGAGGCGCGAAAAACTGTTTTTT. Translated: CASSLVSGRREKLFF. The rearrangement uses TRBV7-9 and TRBJ1-4; D possibly corresponds to TRBD1 (5 bases). CDR3 size: 15 residues. CDR1 SEHNR and CDR2 FQNEAQ come from the germline V gene (reference sequence). Between the trimmed V and J ends, which lost 1 base and 8 bases, there was a span of 14 bases.

V gene TRBV2 combines with J gene TRBJ1-2, with D possibly TRBD1 on 5 matching bases. Germline lookup yields CDR1 SNHLY and CDR2 FYNNEI. Between the trimmed V and J ends, which lost 4 bases and 8 bases, there was a span of 14 bases. The CDR3 covers 13 residues. The CDR3: CASSGYRREGYTF. Here the CDR3 DNA reads TGTGCCAGCAGTGGGTACAGGCGTGAGGGCTACACCTTC.

The rearrangement uses TRBV7-3 and TRBJ1-1; no definite D call. Germline CDR1 is SGHTA and CDR2 is FQGTGA. Trimming removed 0 bases from V and 3 bases from J, with 11 bases in between. The CDR3 consists of 15 residues. The CDR3: CASSLTGGVDTEAFF. The CDR3 nucleotides are TGTGCCAGCAGCTTAACGGGCGGGGTTGACACTGAAGCTTTCTTT.

This sequence joins TRBV5-1 and TRBJ2-2; TRBD1 aligns across 8 bases. Trimming took 3 bases from V and 2 from J; bases not matched to a gene: 3. Per the germline V gene, CDR1 is SGHRS and CDR2 is YFSETQ. The CDR3 sequence is 15 residues long. CDR3 sequence reads: CASSYGQGNTGELFF. DNA of the CDR3: TGCGCCAGCAGCTACGGACAGGGAAACACCGGGGAGCTGTTTTTT. Based on the CDR3 plus reference TRBV5-1 and TRBJ2-2, the full variable domain is KAGVTQTPRYLIKTRGQQVTLSCSPISGHRSVSWYQQTPGQGLQFLFEYFSETQRNKGNFPGRFSGRQFSNSRSEMNVSTLELGDSALYLCASSYGQGNTGELFFGEGSRLTVL.

This clone was counted a single time. The chain employs TRBV5-4 and TRBJ1-2; 9 nucleotides align to TRBD1. CDR3 length: 17 amino acids. V was pared by 4 bases and J by 0 bases, with 10 bases of the junction left unmatched. The germline gives CDR1 SGHNT, CDR2 YYREEE (reference sequence). The DNA of the CDR3 is TGTGCCAGCAGCCATACAGGGGGCGGAGGGGCTAACTATGGCTACACCTTC. Its translation is CASSHTGGGGANYGYTF.

The V and J genes are TRBV6-8 and TRBJ1-2; 12 bases align to TRBD1. Per germline, CDR1 MNHGY and CDR2 SAAAGT. The CDR3 runs 17 residues. Trimming took 0 bases from V and 3 from J; bases not matched to a gene: 5. Here the CDR3 reads CASSYSGDRGRDYGYTF. CDR3 in DNA: TGTGCCAGCAGTTACTCGGGGGACAGGGGGCGGGACTATGGCTACACCTTC.

The chain couples TRBV14 to TRBJ1-3; perhaps TRBD1 as D (5 bases). The CDR3 contains 14 residues. In germline, CDR1 is SGHDN, CDR2 FVKESK. Trimming took 4 bases from V and 2 from J, leaving 9 bases between them. The CDR3, as DNA: TGTGCCAGCAGCCCTACAGGCCCTGGAAACACCATATATTTT. This codes for CASSPTGPGNTIYF.

The V and J genes are TRBV6-1 and TRBJ1-5, with D perhaps TRBD1 (5 bases). Germline V CDR1 and CDR2: MNHNS, SASEGT. CDR3 size: 14 residues. V was shortened by 4 bases and J by 6 bases, with 13 bases between the two germline ends. The CDR3 DNA follows: TGTGCCAGCAGTGCCGGGGGGGTGGCTCAGCCCCAGCATTTT. Its translation is CASSAGGVAQPQHF.

The J gene is TRBJ1-2, the V gene TRBV21-1; the D call TRBD1 from the table was never checked on the DNA. TRBV21-1 is a pseudogene segment. The CDR3 runs 16 residues. This CDR3 is CASSPRPGQGYYGYTF. DNA for the CDR3: TGTGCCAGCAGCCCCCGCCCGGGACAGGGTTACTATGGCTACACCTTC.

The genes are TRBV19 and TRBJ1-1; 10 nucleotides line up with TRBD1. Germline values: CDR1 LNHDA, CDR2 SQIVND (reference sequence). The CDR3 sequence is 15 residues long. J lost 5 bases, V lost 4 bases, and 7 bases had no gene match. The CDR3 DNA reads TGTGCCAGTAGTACTCTCTGGACAGGGGGGACTGAAGCTTTCTTT. Residues: CASSTLWTGGTEAFF. The whole variable domain, remainder taken from reference TRBV19 and TRBJ1-1, is DGGITQSPKYLFRKEGQNVTLSCEQNLNHDAMYWYRQDPGQGLRLIYYSQIVNDFQKGDIAEGYSVSREKKESFPLTVTSAQKNPTAFYLCASSTLWTGGTEAFFGQGTRLTVV.

The V call is TRBV15, the J call TRBJ1-4; D unresolved. V was shortened by 0 bases and J by 4 bases, with 18 bases between the two germline ends. The CDR3 is 18 residues long. Germline values: CDR1 LNHNV, CDR2 YYDKDF (reference sequence). CDR3 region: CATSRDGPLGSGNEKLFF. In DNA form, the CDR3 reads TGTGCCACCAGCAGAGATGGGCCCCTGGGCAGCGGTAATGAAAAACTGTTTTTT.

The gene calls are TRBV4-1 and TRBJ2-1; perhaps TRBD1 as D (6 bases). Germline V gives CDR1 MGHRA, CDR2 YSYEKL. With 0 bases removed from V and 0 bases from J, the gap between germline ends came to 12 bases. This CDR3 has 17 amino acids. The CDR3 loop reads CASSQESGTRSYNEQFF. The DNA for the CDR3 is TGCGCCAGCAGCCAAGAATCCGGGACACGCTCCTACAATGAGCAGTTCTTC.

For the CDR3, the DNA is TGCGCCAGCAGCGAGACAGGGATGGGCAATCAGCCCCAGCATTTT. This gives the protein CASSETGMGNQPQHF. The gene calls are TRBV5-1 and TRBJ1-5, with 7 bases fitting TRBD1. This CDR3 contains 15 residues. V lost 4 bases to trimming and J lost 2 bases; unmatched junction nucleotides: 6. Germline loops: CDR1 SGHRS, CDR2 YFSETQ.

This clone turned up a few times. The chain employs TRBV5-4 and TRBJ2-1, with D possibly matching TRBD1 (6 bases). The CDR3 length is 11 residues. The V end lost 4 bases, the J end lost 11 bases, and 10 bases lay between the germline ends. Germline lookup yields CDR1 SGHNT and CDR2 YYREEE (reference sequence). CDR3 DNA: TGTGCCAGCAGCGTCGACAGGAAGCAGTTCTTC. As protein: CASSVDRKQFF.

This clone was observed once. This chain links TRBV10-1 with TRBJ2-3, with TRBD2 matching 9 bases. The V segment lost 2 bases and the J segment 4 bases; nucleotides outside the gene matches: 4. Germline lookup yields CDR1 WNHNN and CDR2 SYGVQD (reference sequence). This CDR3 region has 15 residues. DNA for the CDR3: TGCGCCAGCAGTGAGGCTAGCGGGGCCGCAGATACGCAGTATTTT. Its protein is CASSEASGAADTQYF.

The chain has TRBV5-4 and TRBJ1-5; possibly TRBD1 for D (6 bases). The V gene lost 4 bases and the J gene lost 0 bases, with 17 bases spanning the gap. The CDR3 covers 17 residues. From germline, CDR1 is SGHNT and CDR2 YYREEE (reference sequence). CDR3 sequence (DNA): TGTGCCAGCAGCCCCCGGCAGGGGACGTTTAGCAATCAGCCCCAGCATTTT. It translates to CASSPRQGTFSNQPQHF. The full variable domain, in which reference TRBV5-4 and TRBJ1-5 provide the parts outside the CDR3, is ETGVTQSPTHLIKTRGQQVTLRCSSQSGHNTVSWYQQALGQGPQFIFQYYREEENGRGNFPPRFSGLQFPNYSSELNVNALELDDSALYLCASSPRQGTFSNQPQHFGDGTRLSIL.

Comment on this clone: Additional DNA sequences in this sample encode the identical CDR3. The CDR3 DNA is TGCGCCAGCAGCACGGGGGACTTAAATGAGCAGTTCTTC. Translation gives CASSTGDLNEQFF. The chain employs TRBV5-1 and TRBJ2-1; D is possibly TRBD2 (6 bases). The germline V gene has CDR1 SGHRS and CDR2 YFSETQ. The CDR3 totals 13 residues. The V end was cut by 4 bases, the J end by 7 bases, with 12 bases between. Full variable domain (outside the CDR3, taken from reference TRBV5-1 and TRBJ2-1): KAGVTQTPRYLIKTRGQQVTLSCSPISGHRSVSWYQQTPGQGLQFLFEYFSETQRNKGNFPGRFSGRQFSNSRSEMNVSTLELGDSALYLCASSTGDLNEQFFGPGTRLTVL.

This clone has just one count. V is TRBV6-1 and J is TRBJ1-5, with a weak D call TRBD1 (5 bases). Trimming left V 6 bases short and J 1 base short, with 10 bases between. The CDR3 is made up of 14 amino acids. CDR1 is MNHNS, CDR2 SASEGT, per germline. CDR3 sequence reads: CASRGDWSNQPQHF. CDR3 nucleotide sequence: TGTGCCAGCAGAGGGGATTGGAGCAATCAGCCCCAGCATTTT.

This rearrangement joins TRBV9 to TRBJ1-1; D remains unclear. The CDR3 loop spans 13 amino acids. Germline V lookup: CDR1 SGDLS, CDR2 YYNGEE. V was cut by 0 bases and J by 5 bases, with 8 bases left in between. CDR3 sequence: CASSVADWTEAFF. The CDR3, as DNA: TGTGCCAGCAGCGTAGCAGATTGGACTGAAGCTTTCTTT.

The chain joins TRBV18 to TRBJ2-1, with 7 bases lining up with TRBD2. This CDR3 region has 15 residues. Germline V CDR1 and CDR2: KGHSH, LQKENI. The J segment lost 8 bases and the V segment lost 6 bases, leaving 13 bases of the junction unmatched. The CDR3 sequence is CASSLFSGSLDEQFF. DNA of the CDR3: TGTGCCAGCTCCCTATTTAGCGGGTCTTTGGATGAGCAGTTCTTC.

The chain employs TRBV7-9 and TRBJ2-7; TRBD1 matches at 9 bases. The CDR3 spans 14 residues. V shed 3 bases, J shed 2 bases, and the junction held 2 bases outside the gene matches. Germline V gives CDR1 SEHNR, CDR2 FQNEAQ (reference sequence). In DNA, the CDR3 is TGTGCCAGCAGCTTTGACAGGGGGACCTACGAGCAGTACTTC. Encoded protein: CASSFDRGTYEQYF.

The V and J genes are TRBV6-1 and TRBJ2-5; weak D call: TRBD2 (6 bases). This CDR3 has 13 residues. Germline assignment: CDR1 MNHNS and CDR2 SASEGT. Trimming left V 7 bases short and J 3 bases short, with 12 bases between. The CDR3, as DNA: TGTGCCAGCAAGGAGGGCTTGAAAGAGACCCAGTACTTC. Translating it yields CASKEGLKETQYF.

The CDR3 loop is CASSPLLAGIRGELFF. The CDR3 nucleotides read TGTGCCAGCAGCCCCCTTCTGGCGGGGATCAGGGGGGAGCTGTTTTTT. The V gene is TRBV11-2, the J gene TRBJ2-2, with D perhaps TRBD2 (6 bases). The CDR3 runs to 16 residues. V was trimmed by 5 bases and J by 8 bases, leaving 21 bases between them. Germline lookup yields CDR1 SGHAT and CDR2 FQNNGV.

The chain couples TRBV7-9 to TRBJ2-5; 11 bases line up with TRBD2. CDR1 and CDR2 from the germline V gene are SEHNR and FQNEAQ (reference sequence). There are 17 residues in the CDR3. The V segment lost 6 bases and the J segment 5 bases; nucleotides outside the gene matches: 14. The CDR3 region is CASRPGTSGSFRETQYF. The CDR3 nucleotides read TGTGCCAGCAGACCCGGGACTAGCGGTTCATTTCGGGAGACCCAGTACTTC.

This chain connects TRBV4-1 to TRBJ2-5; D is undetermined. The germline V gene has CDR1 MGHRA and CDR2 YSYEKL. This CDR3 contains 15 residues. Trimming took off 0 bases at V and 2 bases at J, with 10 bases between the two ends. The CDR3 DNA sequence: TGCGCCAGCAGCCAAGATCGGGTTAGACAAGAGACCCAGTACTTC. This translates into CASSQDRVRQETQYF.

CDR3 sequence (DNA): TGTGCCAGCAGCGAAACTAGCGGGGGCCCCTACGAGCAGTACTTC. Translation gives CASSETSGGPYEQYF. The chain joins TRBV11-2 to TRBJ2-7; 11 nucleotides align to TRBD2. V lost 5 bases, J lost 2 bases, and 5 bases stayed unmatched. CDR1 and CDR2 from the germline V gene are SGHAT and FQNNGV. The CDR3 is made up of 15 amino acids.

To note about this clone: The junction and the germline gene differ at one end; a read error may be behind it. The chain recombines TRBV27 with TRBJ1-5, with 7 positions matching TRBD1. The CDR3 sequence is 15 residues long. Looked up from germline, CDR1 is MNHEY and CDR2 is SMNVEV (reference sequence). The chain's CDR3 is CVSSKQGSGNQPQHF. CDR3 DNA: TGTGTCAGCAGCAAACAGGGGTCAGGGAACCAGCCCCAGCATTTT.

The V gene is TRBV27, the J gene TRBJ1-5; D not certain. This CDR3 is built from 13 residues. V was clipped by 2 bases and J by 5 bases, with 7 bases between them. Germline loops: CDR1 MNHEY, CDR2 SMNVEV (reference sequence). Written as DNA, the CDR3 is TGTGCCAGCAGTTTAAGTCGCGATCAGCCCCAGCATTTT. This codes for CASSLSRDQPQHF.

This clone was picked up a small number of times. V and J are TRBV10-2 and TRBJ1-1; 7 positions agree with TRBD1. After removal of 7 bases from V and 3 bases from J, the junction contained 2 bases not matched to a gene. The germline gives CDR1 WSHSY, CDR2 SAAADI. The CDR3 has 12 residues. The CDR3 reads CASNRGDTEAFF. CDR3 in DNA: TGCGCCAGCAACAGGGGCGACACTGAAGCTTTCTTT.

The V call is TRBV2, the J call TRBJ2-1; D perhaps matches TRBD1 (5 bases). Germline values: CDR1 SNHLY, CDR2 FYNNEI. Trimming left V 2 bases short and J 3 bases short, with 8 bases between. This CDR3 has 14 amino acids. The CDR3 DNA reads TGTGCCAGCAGTGAAAGGGGCAACTACAATGAGCAGTTCTTC. Protein: CASSERGNYNEQFF.

This clone has only one observation. The rearrangement joins TRBV5-1 to TRBJ2-7; 9 nucleotides match TRBD1. J was trimmed by 5 bases and V by 6 bases; bases with no gene match: 18. Germline V gene sequence: CDR1 SGHRS, CDR2 YFSETQ. The CDR3 runs to 17 residues. The CDR3 loop reads CASTGTGLPPWGNEQYF. DNA for the CDR3: TGCGCCAGCACCGGGACAGGGCTTCCCCCTTGGGGTAACGAGCAGTACTTC.